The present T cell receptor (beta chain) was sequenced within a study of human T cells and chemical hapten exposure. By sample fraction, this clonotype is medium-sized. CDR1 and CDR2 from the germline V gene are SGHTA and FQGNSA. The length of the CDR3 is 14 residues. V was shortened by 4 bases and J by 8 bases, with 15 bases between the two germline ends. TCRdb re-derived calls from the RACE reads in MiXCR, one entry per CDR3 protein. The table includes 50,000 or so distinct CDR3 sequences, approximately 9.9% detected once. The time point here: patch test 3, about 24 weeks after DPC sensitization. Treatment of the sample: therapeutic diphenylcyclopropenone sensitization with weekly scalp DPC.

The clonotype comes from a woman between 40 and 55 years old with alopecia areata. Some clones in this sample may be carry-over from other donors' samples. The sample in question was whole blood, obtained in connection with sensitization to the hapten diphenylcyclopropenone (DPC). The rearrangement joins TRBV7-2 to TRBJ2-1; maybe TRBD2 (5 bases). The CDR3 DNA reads TGTGCCAGCAGCTCGGACGGACTGGCCGATGAGCAGTTCTTC. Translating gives CASSSDGLADEQFF.